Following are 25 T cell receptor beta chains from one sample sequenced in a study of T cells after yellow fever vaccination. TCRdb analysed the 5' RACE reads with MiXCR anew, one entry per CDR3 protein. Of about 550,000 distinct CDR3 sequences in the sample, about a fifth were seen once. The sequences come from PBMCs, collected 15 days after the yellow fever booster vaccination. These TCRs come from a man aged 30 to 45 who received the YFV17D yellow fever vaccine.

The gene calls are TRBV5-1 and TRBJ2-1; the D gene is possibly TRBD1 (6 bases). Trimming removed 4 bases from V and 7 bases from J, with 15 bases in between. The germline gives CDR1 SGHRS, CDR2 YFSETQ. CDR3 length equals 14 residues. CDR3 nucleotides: TGCGCCAGCAGCCCCTGGACAGCTGGGAATGAGCAGTTCTTC. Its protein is CASSPWTAGNEQFF. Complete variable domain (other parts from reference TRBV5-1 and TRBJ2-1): KAGVTQTPRYLIKTRGQQVTLSCSPISGHRSVSWYQQTPGQGLQFLFEYFSETQRNKGNFPGRFSGRQFSNSRSEMNVSTLELGDSALYLCASSPWTAGNEQFFGPGTRLTVL.

CDR3 DNA sequence: TGCGCCAGCAGCTTCGCTAGCGCACTCGGGGAAGATACGCAGTATTTT. It specifies CASSFASALGEDTQYF. V is TRBV5-1 and J is TRBJ2-3; tentatively, D is TRBD2 (6 bases). CDR3 length: 16 residues. Germline V gene lookup returns CDR1 SGHRS and CDR2 YFSETQ. Between the trimmed V and J ends, which lost 2 bases and 5 bases, there was a span of 18 bases.

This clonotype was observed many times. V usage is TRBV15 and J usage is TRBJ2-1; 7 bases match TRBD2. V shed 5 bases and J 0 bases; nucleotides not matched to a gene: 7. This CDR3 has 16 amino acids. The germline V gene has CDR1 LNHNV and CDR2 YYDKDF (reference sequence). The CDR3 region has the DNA TGTGCCACCAGCGGGGGGGAGACCTACTCCTACAATGAGCAGTTCTTC. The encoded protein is CATSGGETYSYNEQFF. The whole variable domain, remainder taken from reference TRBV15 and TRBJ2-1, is DAMVIQNPRYQVTQFGKPVTLSCSQTLNHNVMYWYQQKSSQAPKLLFHYYDKDFNNEADTPDNFQSRRPNTSFCFLDIRSPGLGDTAMYLCATSGGETYSYNEQFFGPGTRLTVL.

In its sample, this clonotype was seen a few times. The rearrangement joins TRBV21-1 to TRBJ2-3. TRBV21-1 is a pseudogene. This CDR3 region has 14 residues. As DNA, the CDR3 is TGTGCCAGCAGCAAAGACCGTTGCACAGATACGCAGTATTTT. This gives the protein CASSKDRCTDTQYF.

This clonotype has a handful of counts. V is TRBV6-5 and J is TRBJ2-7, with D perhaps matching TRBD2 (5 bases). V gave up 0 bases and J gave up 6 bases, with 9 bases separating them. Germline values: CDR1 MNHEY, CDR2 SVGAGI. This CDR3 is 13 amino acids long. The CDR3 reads CASSYSDGGEQYF. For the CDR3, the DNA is TGTGCCAGCAGTTACTCCGATGGAGGCGAGCAGTACTTC.

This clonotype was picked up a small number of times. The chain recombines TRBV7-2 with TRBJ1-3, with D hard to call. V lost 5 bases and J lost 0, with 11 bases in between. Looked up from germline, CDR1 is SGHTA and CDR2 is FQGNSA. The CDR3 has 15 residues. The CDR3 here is CASSTLGISGNTIYF. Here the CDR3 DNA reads TGTGCCAGCAGCACATTGGGCATCTCTGGAAACACCATATATTTT.

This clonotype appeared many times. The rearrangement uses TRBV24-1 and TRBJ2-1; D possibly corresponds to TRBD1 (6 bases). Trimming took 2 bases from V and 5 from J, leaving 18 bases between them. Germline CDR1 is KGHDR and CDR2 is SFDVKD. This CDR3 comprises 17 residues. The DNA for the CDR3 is TGTGCCACCAGTGATTCTAGGACAGTCTCAGATGACAATGAGCAGTTCTTC. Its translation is CATSDSRTVSDDNEQFF.

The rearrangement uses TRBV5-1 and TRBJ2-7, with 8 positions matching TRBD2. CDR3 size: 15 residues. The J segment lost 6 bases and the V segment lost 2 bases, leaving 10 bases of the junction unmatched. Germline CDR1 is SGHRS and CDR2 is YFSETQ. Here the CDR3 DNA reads TGCGCCAGCAGCTTCGGGGGACTAGGGTCACTCGAGCAGTACTTC. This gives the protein CASSFGGLGSLEQYF.

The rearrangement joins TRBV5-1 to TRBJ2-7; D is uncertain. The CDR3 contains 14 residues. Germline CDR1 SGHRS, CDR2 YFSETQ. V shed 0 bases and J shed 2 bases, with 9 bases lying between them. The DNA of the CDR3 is TGCGCCAGCAGCTTGGGCGGACCTACCTACGAGCAGTACTTC. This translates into CASSLGGPTYEQYF.

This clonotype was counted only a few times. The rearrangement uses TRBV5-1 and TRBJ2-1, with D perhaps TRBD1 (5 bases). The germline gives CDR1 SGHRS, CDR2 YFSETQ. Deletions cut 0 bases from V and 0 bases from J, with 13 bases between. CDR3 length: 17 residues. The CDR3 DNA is TGCGCCAGCAGCTTGGGGGGCGGTGACAACTCCTACAATGAGCAGTTCTTC. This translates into CASSLGGGDNSYNEQFF.

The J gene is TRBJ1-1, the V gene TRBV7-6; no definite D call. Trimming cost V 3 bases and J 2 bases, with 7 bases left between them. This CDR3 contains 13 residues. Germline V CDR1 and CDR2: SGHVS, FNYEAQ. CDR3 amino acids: CASSFDINTEAFF. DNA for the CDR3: TGTGCCAGCAGCTTCGACATCAACACTGAAGCTTTCTTT.

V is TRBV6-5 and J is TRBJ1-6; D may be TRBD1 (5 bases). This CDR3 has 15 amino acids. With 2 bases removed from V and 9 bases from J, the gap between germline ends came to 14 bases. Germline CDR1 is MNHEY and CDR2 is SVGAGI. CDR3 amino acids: CASSYRPGGGSPLHF. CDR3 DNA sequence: TGTGCCAGCAGTTACCGGCCCGGGGGTGGTTCACCCCTCCACTTT.

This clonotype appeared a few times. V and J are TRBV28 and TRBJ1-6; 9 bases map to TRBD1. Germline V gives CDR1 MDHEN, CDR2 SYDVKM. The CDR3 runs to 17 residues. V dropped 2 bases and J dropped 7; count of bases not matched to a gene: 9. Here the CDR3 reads CASSLTLTGGGNSPLHF. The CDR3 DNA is TGTGCCAGCAGTTTAACCCTCACAGGGGGCGGGAATTCACCCCTCCACTTT.

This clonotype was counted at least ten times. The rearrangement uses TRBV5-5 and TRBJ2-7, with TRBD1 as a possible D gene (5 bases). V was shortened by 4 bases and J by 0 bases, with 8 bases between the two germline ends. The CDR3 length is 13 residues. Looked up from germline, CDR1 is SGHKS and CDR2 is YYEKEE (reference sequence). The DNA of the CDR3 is TGTGCCAGCAGCGCAGGGATCTCCTACGAGCAGTACTTC. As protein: CASSAGISYEQYF.

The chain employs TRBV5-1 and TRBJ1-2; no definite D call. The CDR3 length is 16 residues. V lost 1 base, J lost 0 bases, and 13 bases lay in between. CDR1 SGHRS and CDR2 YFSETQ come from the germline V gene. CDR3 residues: CASSLSFPGTNYGYTF. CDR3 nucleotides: TGCGCCAGCAGCTTGAGTTTTCCGGGGACTAACTATGGCTACACCTTC.

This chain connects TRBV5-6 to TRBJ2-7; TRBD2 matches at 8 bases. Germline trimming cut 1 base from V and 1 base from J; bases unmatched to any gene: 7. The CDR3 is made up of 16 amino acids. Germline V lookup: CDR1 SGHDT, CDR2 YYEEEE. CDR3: CASSLFSGRFSYEQYF. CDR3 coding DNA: TGTGCCAGCAGCTTGTTCAGCGGGAGATTTTCCTACGAGCAGTACTTC. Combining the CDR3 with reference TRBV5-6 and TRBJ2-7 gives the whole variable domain DAGVTQSPTHLIKTRGQQVTLRCSPKSGHDTVSWYQQALGQGPQFIFQYYEEEERQRGNFPDRFSGHQFPNYSSELNVNALLLGDSALYLCASSLFSGRFSYEQYFGPGTRLTVT.

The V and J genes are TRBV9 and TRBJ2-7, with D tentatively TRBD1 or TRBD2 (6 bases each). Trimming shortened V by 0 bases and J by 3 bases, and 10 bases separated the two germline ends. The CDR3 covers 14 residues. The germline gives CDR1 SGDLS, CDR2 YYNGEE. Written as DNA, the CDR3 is TGTGCCAGCAGCGTAGGAGGGGGGCACTACGAGCAGTACTTC. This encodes CASSVGGGHYEQYF.

The CDR3 DNA reads as TGTGCCAGCAGTTTTGGTGAGGACGAGCAGTACTTC. Translated, it gives CASSFGEDEQYF. This chain uses TRBV28 with TRBJ2-7, with D unresolved. V dropped 3 bases and J dropped 5 bases, with 8 bases sitting between them. This CDR3 has 12 residues. The germline V gene has CDR1 MDHEN and CDR2 SYDVKM.

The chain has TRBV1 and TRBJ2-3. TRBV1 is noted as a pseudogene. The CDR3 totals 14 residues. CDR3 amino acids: CTSSQVQNSDTQYF. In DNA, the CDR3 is TGCACCAGCAGCCAGGTCCAGAATTCAGATACGCAGTATTTT.

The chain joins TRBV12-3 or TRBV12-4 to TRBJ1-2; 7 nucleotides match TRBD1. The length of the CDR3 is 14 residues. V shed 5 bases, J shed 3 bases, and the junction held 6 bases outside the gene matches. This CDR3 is CASSAGGADYGYTF. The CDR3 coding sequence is TGTGCCAGCAGTGCAGGGGGAGCAGACTATGGCTACACCTTC.

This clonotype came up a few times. CDR3 loop: CASSFRVAQFF. In nucleotides, the CDR3 is TGTGCCAGCAGCTTCAGGGTGGCGCAGTTCTTC. The V and J genes are TRBV13 and TRBJ2-1, with a weak D call TRBD1 (5 bases). This CDR3 is built from 11 residues. Germline lookup yields CDR1 PRHDT and CDR2 FYEKMQ (reference sequence). V gave up 3 bases and J gave up 12 bases, with 9 bases separating them.

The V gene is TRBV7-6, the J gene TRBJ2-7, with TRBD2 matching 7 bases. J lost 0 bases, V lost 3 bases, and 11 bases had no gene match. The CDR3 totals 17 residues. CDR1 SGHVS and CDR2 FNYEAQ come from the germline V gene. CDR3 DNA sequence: TGTGCCAGCAGCTTGGGGACGGGAGGCAGCTACTCCTACGAGCAGTACTTC. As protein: CASSLGTGGSYSYEQYF.

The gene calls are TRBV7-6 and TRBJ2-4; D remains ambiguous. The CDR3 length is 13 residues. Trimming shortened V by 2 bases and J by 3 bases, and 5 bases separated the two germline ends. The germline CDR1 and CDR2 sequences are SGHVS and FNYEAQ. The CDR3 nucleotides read TGTGCCAGCAGCTTATCCGGCAAAAACATTCAGTACTTC. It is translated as CASSLSGKNIQYF.

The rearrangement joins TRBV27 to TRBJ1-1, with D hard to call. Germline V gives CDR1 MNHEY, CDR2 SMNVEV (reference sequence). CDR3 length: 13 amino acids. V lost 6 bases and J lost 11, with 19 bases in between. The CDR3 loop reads CASSPSVFARAFF. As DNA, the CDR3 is TGTGCCAGCAGCCCTTCGGTATTCGCGAGGGCTTTCTTT.

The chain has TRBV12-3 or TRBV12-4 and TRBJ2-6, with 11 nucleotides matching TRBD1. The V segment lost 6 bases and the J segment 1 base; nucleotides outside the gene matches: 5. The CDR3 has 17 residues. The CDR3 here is CASRPGTGGSGANVLTF. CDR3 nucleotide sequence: TGTGCCAGCAGGCCCGGGACAGGGGGATCTGGGGCCAACGTCCTGACTTTC.